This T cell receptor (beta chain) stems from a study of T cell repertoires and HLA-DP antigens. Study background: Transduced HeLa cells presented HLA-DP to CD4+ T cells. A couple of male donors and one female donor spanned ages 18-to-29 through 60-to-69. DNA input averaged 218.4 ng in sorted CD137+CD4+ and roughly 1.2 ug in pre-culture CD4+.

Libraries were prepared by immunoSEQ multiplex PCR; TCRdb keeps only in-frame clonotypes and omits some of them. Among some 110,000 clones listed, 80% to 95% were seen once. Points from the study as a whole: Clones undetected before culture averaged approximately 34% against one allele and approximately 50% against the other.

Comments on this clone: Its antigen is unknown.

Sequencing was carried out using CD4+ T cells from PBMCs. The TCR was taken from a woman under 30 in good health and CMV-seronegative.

CDR3 in DNA: TGTGCCAGCGGCCTGGTAGTTGGACACCTGTACTTC. Protein product: CASGLVVGHLYF. The rearrangement joins TRBV28 to TRBJ2-7, with D possibly matching TRBD1 (5 bases). V was clipped by 8 bases and J by 12 bases, with 20 bases between them. This CDR3 is 12 amino acids long. CDR1 and CDR2 from the germline V gene are MDHEN and SYDVKM.